The rows below give T cell receptor beta chains drawn from one sample of a study of PD-L1 blockade in urothelial cancer. Profiling relied on immunoSEQ multiplex PCR, and the TCRdb table lists in-frame clones only, not all of them. The sample carries about 23,000 clones, under 95% recorded once. The material was PBMCs, obtained around atezolizumab (anti-PD-L1) treatment. Receptor source: a woman in her sixties with urothelial cancer. The CDR3 runs from the conserved cysteine through the conserved F or W. Fields, in order: clone size, D gene, J gene, V gene, CDR3 protein, CDR3 DNA. A D gene is named only where the DNA matches it firmly. Size is stated for part of the rows, as once, few or many counts, or as a class when the clone is expanded.

. TRBD2 TRBJ2-7 TRBV27 CASTLRGVSPYEQYF TGTGCCAGCACCCTCCGGGGGGTCTCCCCCTACGAGCAGTACTTC
. TRBD2 TRBJ2-7 TRBV5-4 CASSTRLAPNEQYF TGTGCCAGCAGCACTCGACTAGCACCCAACGAGCAGTACTTC
. TRBD1 TRBJ1-1 TRBV10-1 CASSGGPGQGVEAFF TGCGCCAGCAGTGGAGGACCGGGACAGGGGGTTGAAGCTTTCTTT
. TRBD2 TRBJ2-3 TRBV7-8 CASSSQAGGSTDTQYF TGTGCCAGCAGCTCCCAAGCGGGAGGAAGCACAGATACGCAGTATTTT
. . TRBJ2-7 TRBV7-2 CASSLGVSSYEQYF TGTGCCAGCAGCTTAGGTGTCAGTTCCTACGAGCAGTACTTC
. TRBD1 TRBJ1-6 TRBV9 CASSRGTDNSPLHF TGTGCCAGCAGCCGCGGGACAGATAATTCACCCCTCCACTTT
. . TRBJ2-7 TRBV6-5 CASTPRAGLAYEQYF TGTGCCAGCACTCCCCGCGCCGGCCTAGCCTACGAGCAGTACTTC
. TRBD2 TRBJ2-3 TRBV10-3 CAISESTSGGTDTQYF TGTGCCATCAGTGAGTCGACCAGCGGGGGCACAGATACGCAGTATTTT
. TRBD1 TRBJ1-1 TRBV29-1 CSVVSHRGTEAFF TGCAGCGTTGTTAGTCACAGGGGGACTGAAGCTTTCTTT
. TRBD2 TRBJ2-3 TRBV6-6 CASSSERGASTQYF TGTGCCAGCAGCTCAGAGCGGGGCGCGAGTACGCAGTATTTT
. TRBD2 TRBJ2-7 TRBV4-1 CASSLSGANYEQYF TGCGCCAGCAGCCTGAGCGGGGCGAACTACGAGCAGTACTTC
. . TRBJ2-3 TRBV6-5 CASSYLGLGRTDTQYF TGTGCCAGCAGTTACCTGGGACTTGGGCGCACAGATACGCAGTATTTT
. . TRBJ2-3 TRBV7-2 CARTAVASGTDTQYF TGTGCCCGCACGGCAGTGGCAAGCGGCACAGATACGCAGTATTTT
few . TRBJ1-6 TRBV4-3 CASSQDVGGRGNSPLHF TGCGCCAGCAGCCAAGATGTGGGCGGAAGGGGTAATTCACCCCTCCACTTT
. . TRBJ1-4 TRBV19 CASSIGAGEKLFF TGTGCCAGTAGTATAGGGGCTGGTGAAAAACTGTTTTTT
. TRBD1 TRBJ2-7 TRBV4-1 CASSQEWTGVSYEQYF TGCGCCAGCAGCCAAGAATGGACAGGGGTCTCCTACGAGCAGTACTTC
. TRBD2 TRBJ2-1 TRBV19 CASRGRVAGGYNEQFF TGTGCCAGTAGGGGACGTGTAGCGGGAGGGTACAATGAGCAGTTCTTC
once . TRBJ1-3 TRBV7-2 CASSFSAGASGNTIYF TGTGCCAGCAGCTTTTCAGCGGGGGCCTCTGGAAACACCATATATTTT
. TRBD1 TRBJ2-6 TRBV27 CASTGGKSSGANVLTF TGTGCCAGCACAGGGGGCAAGTCTTCTGGGGCCAACGTCCTGACTTTC
few TRBD1 TRBJ2-3 TRBV7-2 CASSRPGTGPDTQYF TGTGCCAGCAGCCGACCCGGGACAGGCCCAGATACGCAGTATTTT
. TRBD2 TRBJ2-3 TRBV5-1 CASSLSPEREGMTDTQYF TGCGCCAGCAGCTTGAGTCCTGAACGGGAGGGTATGACAGATACGCAGTATTTT
. . TRBJ1-4 TRBV28 CASSAPATTNEKLFF TGTGCCAGCAGTGCCCCGGCGACTACTAATGAAAAACTGTTTTTT
. . TRBJ2-1 TRBV12-5 CASGLDLQGNEQFF TGTGCTAGTGGTTTGGACCTACAGGGCAATGAGCAGTTCTTC
. . TRBJ2-3 TRBV11-3 CASSFSGSTDTQYF TGTGCCAGCAGCTTTTCAGGGAGCACAGATACGCAGTATTTT
. . TRBJ2-1 TRBV5-4 CASSLGRNEQFF TGTGCCAGCAGCCTGGGGAGGAATGAGCAGTTCTTC
. . TRBJ1-5 TRBV6-5 CASSYRGFNQPQHF TGTGCCAGCAGTTACAGAGGGTTCAATCAGCCCCAGCATTTT
. . TRBJ1-2 TRBV2 CASSSGTFYGYTF TGTGCCAGCAGTAGTGGGACATTTTATGGCTACACCTTC
once TRBD2 TRBJ2-1 TRBV9 CASSLSGRYNEQFF TGTGCCAGCAGCCTCAGCGGGAGATACAATGAGCAGTTCTTC
. TRBD2 TRBJ2-3 TRBV5-1 CASSHTGTSGSTDTQYF TGCGCCAGCAGCCATACCGGGACTAGCGGGAGCACAGATACGCAGTATTTT
. . TRBJ2-7 TRBV9 CASSPGPIAEQYF TGTGCCAGCAGCCCAGGTCCCATCGCCGAGCAGTACTTC
. . TRBJ2-2 TRBV5-1 CASSFGRASGELFF TGCGCCAGCAGCTTTGGCAGGGCGTCCGGGGAGCTGTTTTTT
. TRBD1 TRBJ2-7 TRBV28 CASFGQGAYEQYF TGTGCCAGCTTTGGCCAGGGGGCTTACGAGCAGTACTTC
. TRBD1 TRBJ2-5 TRBV7-3 CASSLTVGTGQETQYF TGTGCCAGCAGCTTAACGGTCGGGACAGGGCAAGAGACCCAGTACTTC
. TRBD2 TRBJ2-6 TRBV2 CASRPGGGSRGGANVLTF TGTGCCAGCAGGCCCGGGGGGGGCAGTCGGGGTGGGGCCAACGTCCTGACTTTC
. TRBD1 TRBJ2-7 TRBV27 CASSSPTGSQYF TGTGCCAGCAGTTCGCCGACAGGGAGCCAGTACTTC
. . TRBJ2-1 TRBV10-3 CAISESVGKGSSYNEQFF TGTGCCATCAGTGAGAGCGTCGGGAAAGGGAGCTCCTACAATGAGCAGTTCTTC
once TRBD1 TRBJ2-1 TRBV5-6 CASSLKGQGVYEQFF TGTGCCAGCAGCTTGAAGGGACAGGGAGTCTATGAGCAGTTCTTC
. TRBD1 TRBJ2-3 TRBV13 CASSLMTGGTDTQYF TGTGCCAGCAGCTTAATGACAGGGGGGACAGATACGCAGTATTTT
. . TRBJ1-2 TRBV19 CASKAEGAGGYTF TGTGCCAGTAAAGCGGAAGGCGCCGGTGGCTACACCTTC
. TRBD1 TRBJ1-4 TRBV28 CASSTGTVNEKLFF TGTGCCAGCAGCACCGGGACAGTCAATGAAAAACTGTTTTTT
. . TRBJ2-1 TRBV11-2 CASSPRVGSYNEQFF TGTGCCAGCAGCCCCCGCGTCGGTTCGTACAATGAGCAGTTCTTC
. TRBD1 TRBJ1-1 TRBV10-3 CAIWGQANTEAFF TGTGCCATCTGGGGACAGGCAAACACTGAAGCTTTCTTT
. TRBD2 TRBJ2-1 TRBV7-8 CASSLTSGGADEQFF TGTGCCAGCAGCTTGACTAGCGGGGGGGCAGATGAGCAGTTCTTC
. TRBD1 TRBJ1-1 TRBV9 CASSVRQGDTEAFF TGTGCCAGCAGCGTACGTCAGGGGGACACTGAAGCTTTCTTT
. TRBD2 TRBJ2-3 TRBV7-9 CASSPSGRTDTQYF TGTGCCAGCAGCCCGAGCGGGAGAACAGATACGCAGTATTTT
. . TRBJ1-1 TRBV5-8 CASSSRGGPTEAFF TGTGCCAGCAGCTCCCGGGGGGGTCCCACTGAAGCTTTCTTT
. . TRBJ2-1 TRBV7-6 CASSLLAGNEQFF TGTGCCAGCAGCTTACTAGCCGGCAATGAGCAGTTCTTC
. TRBD2 TRBJ2-6 TRBV7-8 CASSPGLAGSGANVLTF TGTGCCAGCAGCCCGGGACTAGCGGGGTCTGGGGCCAACGTCCTGACTTTC
. TRBD2 TRBJ2-7 TRBV11-2 CASSLDGLVSDEQYF TGTGCCAGCAGCTTAGATGGACTAGTGAGCGACGAGCAGTACTTC
. . TRBJ1-2 TRBV20-1 CSGPGAMGYTF TGTTCAGGCCCAGGGGCGATGGGCTACACCTTC
. TRBD2 TRBJ2-7 TRBV27 CASSLGLAGMIEQYF TGTGCCAGCAGTTTAGGACTAGCGGGAATGATCGAGCAGTACTTC
once TRBD2 TRBJ2-1 TRBV11-2 CASSPPRTSGGVQFF TGTGCCAGCAGCCCACCCAGGACTAGCGGGGGGGTGCAGTTCTTC
. . TRBJ1-2 TRBV6-5 CASSLNRDVSYGYTF TGTGCCAGCAGTTTGAACAGGGACGTGAGCTATGGCTACACCTTC
. . TRBJ2-3 TRBV9 CASSVRRITDTQYF TGTGCCAGCAGCGTTCGGAGGATCACAGATACGCAGTATTTT
. TRBD1 TRBJ1-5 TRBV18 CASSQGTGGAQPQHF TGTGCCAGCTCTCAAGGGACAGGGGGCGCGCAGCCCCAGCATTTT
. . TRBJ2-3 TRBV4-2 CASSQEWRGRVPDTQYF TGTGCCAGCAGCCAAGAGTGGAGGGGTCGAGTACCCGATACGCAGTATTTT
. . TRBJ2-4 TRBV7-8 CASSPRLGRTKNIQYF TGTGCCAGCAGCCCTCGACTAGGACGAACCAAAAACATTCAGTACTTC
. TRBD1 TRBJ2-7 TRBV6-6 CASRRDRAIYEQYF TGTGCCAGCAGACGGGACAGGGCTATCTACGAGCAGTACTTC
. TRBD2 TRBJ2-1 TRBV18 CASSPGLALEQFF TGTGCCAGCTCACCCGGACTAGCTCTTGAGCAGTTCTTC
. TRBD1 TRBJ1-1 TRBV7-9 CASSRRDRAEAFF TGTGCCAGCAGCCGACGGGACAGGGCGGAAGCTTTCTTT